The rows below give T cell receptor beta chains drawn from one sample of a study of CD8+ T cells in alopecia areata. The table came from immunoSEQ multiplex PCR; TCRdb's copy has only in-frame clones and leaves some out. The table shows roughly 180,000 clones, with 63% occurring only once. The source was CD4+ T cells sorted from blood, collected at week 0. These receptors were obtained from a human donor with alopecia areata. The CDR3 runs from the conserved cysteine through the conserved F or W. D genes are given only for firm matches. Not every row has a clone size; where given, it reads once, few, many or a size class.

d_gene,v_gene,j_gene,abundance,CDR3aa,CDR3nt
-,TRBV2,TRBJ1-2,-,CASSERRGYTF,TGTGCCAGCAGTGAAAGGCGTGGCTACACCTTC
TRBD1,TRBV29-1,TRBJ1-2,-,CSGNTPGQESVYTF,TGCAGCGGGAATACTCCGGGACAGGAAAGCGTCTACACCTTC
-,TRBV4-3,TRBJ2-7,-,CASSQGRREEQYF,TGCGCCAGCAGCCAAGGCCGGAGGGAGGAGCAGTACTTC
-,TRBV29-1,TRBJ2-2,-,CSVEVRGLPTNTGELFF,TGCAGCGTTGAAGTTCGGGGGCTACCTACGAACACCGGGGAGCTGTTTTTT
-,TRBV30,TRBJ1-1,-,CAWSRQGNTEAFF,TGTGCCTGGAGCAGACAAGGGAACACTGAAGCTTTCTTT
TRBD2,TRBV7-2,TRBJ2-2,-,CASSPGLAYNGELFF,TGTGCCAGCAGTCCGGGACTAGCGTACAACGGGGAGCTGTTTTTT
-,TRBV2,TRBJ1-5,-,CASTILAGFSNQPQHF,TGTGCCAGCACCATATTGGCGGGCTTTAGCAATCAGCCCCAGCATTTT
-,TRBV29-1,TRBJ2-1,once,CSERIRTYNEQFF,TGCAGCGAACGGATTAGGACTTACAATGAGCAGTTCTTC
-,TRBV6-1,TRBJ1-2,few,CASSEPGRTYYGYTF,TGTGCCAGCAGTGAACCGGGACGCACATACTATGGCTACACCTTC
TRBD1,TRBV5-1,TRBJ1-1,once,CASSLGQGLNTEAFF,TGCGCCAGCAGCTTGGGACAGGGCTTGAACACTGAAGCTTTCTTT
-,TRBV29-1,TRBJ2-6,-,CSVPTAGANVLTF,TGCAGCGTTCCGACAGCTGGGGCCAACGTCCTGACTTTC
TRBD1,TRBV5-6,TRBJ1-2,-,CASSLVPQGAHGYTF,TGTGCCAGCAGCTTAGTACCACAGGGGGCCCATGGCTACACCTTC
TRBD1,TRBV23-1,TRBJ1-5,-,CASGHRDRVCDSNQPQHF,TGCGCCAGCGGTCACCGGGACAGGGTTTGCGATAGCAATCAGCCCCAGCATTTT
-,TRBV25-1,TRBJ2-7,few,CASSGQYQGEQYF,TGTGCCAGCAGTGGCCAATACCAAGGGGAGCAGTACTTC
-,TRBV7-2,TRBJ1-1,-,CASSLGVGMNTEAFF,TGTGCCAGCAGCTTAGGGGTAGGGATGAACACTGAAGCTTTCTTT
-,TRBV30,TRBJ1-2,-,CAWTMETYYGYTF,TGTGCCTGGACGATGGAGACATACTATGGCTACACCTTC
TRBD1,TRBV29-1,TRBJ2-7,-,CSVRTGVLVQYF,TGCAGCGTCCGGACAGGGGTTTTGGTGCAGTACTTC
-,TRBV29-1,TRBJ2-3,few,CSVPGQHRVTDTQYF,TGCAGCGTCCCGGGACAACACAGGGTCACAGATACGCAGTATTTT
-,TRBV5-4,TRBJ2-3,-,CASSFPSQTTQYF,TGTGCCAGCAGCTTCCCGTCCCAGACCACGCAGTATTTT
-,TRBV29-1,TRBJ2-2,-,CSVETGSLRELFF,TGCAGCGTTGAAACGGGCTCTCTCCGGGAGCTGTTTTTT
-,TRBV2,TRBJ2-3,once,CASSESSQYF,TGTGCCAGCAGTGAATCGTCCCAGTATTTT
-,TRBV5-1,TRBJ1-1,few,CASSQAGYPEAFF,TGCGCCAGCAGCCAAGCAGGGTACCCTGAAGCTTTCTTT
-,TRBV9,TRBJ2-5,-,CASSVGVGQKETQYF,TGTGCCAGCAGCGTAGGTGTCGGACAGAAAGAGACCCAGTACTTC
TRBD2,TRBV6-6,TRBJ2-1,once,CASSGPRAGGMSEQFF,TGTGCCAGCAGCGGACCCCGAGCGGGGGGGATGAGTGAGCAGTTCTTC
-,TRBV5-1,TRBJ1-4,-,CASRLDNEKLFF,TGCGCCAGCAGATTAGATAATGAAAAACTGTTTTTT
-,TRBV30,TRBJ1-2,-,CAWSIGGIYGYTF,TGTGCCTGGAGTATTGGGGGAATCTATGGCTACACCTTC
-,TRBV14,TRBJ2-3,-,CASSQVPVHTQYF,TGTGCCAGCAGCCAAGTTCCGGTACATACGCAGTATTTT
-,TRBV29-1,TRBJ2-3,-,CSAGGPSSTDTQYF,TGCAGCGCCGGAGGCCCTTCTAGCACAGATACGCAGTATTTT
TRBD2,TRBV9,TRBJ2-1,-,CASSETGTSVYNEQFF,TGTGCCAGCAGCGAGACCGGGACTAGCGTGTACAATGAGCAGTTCTTC
-,TRBV30,TRBJ2-7,-,CAWKPPALFPTEQYF,TGTGCCTGGAAACCCCCAGCCCTTTTCCCAACCGAGCAGTACTTC
-,TRBV7-2,TRBJ2-7,-,CASSPGMVGADEQYF,TGTGCCAGCAGCCCCGGTATGGTGGGCGCGGACGAGCAGTACTTC